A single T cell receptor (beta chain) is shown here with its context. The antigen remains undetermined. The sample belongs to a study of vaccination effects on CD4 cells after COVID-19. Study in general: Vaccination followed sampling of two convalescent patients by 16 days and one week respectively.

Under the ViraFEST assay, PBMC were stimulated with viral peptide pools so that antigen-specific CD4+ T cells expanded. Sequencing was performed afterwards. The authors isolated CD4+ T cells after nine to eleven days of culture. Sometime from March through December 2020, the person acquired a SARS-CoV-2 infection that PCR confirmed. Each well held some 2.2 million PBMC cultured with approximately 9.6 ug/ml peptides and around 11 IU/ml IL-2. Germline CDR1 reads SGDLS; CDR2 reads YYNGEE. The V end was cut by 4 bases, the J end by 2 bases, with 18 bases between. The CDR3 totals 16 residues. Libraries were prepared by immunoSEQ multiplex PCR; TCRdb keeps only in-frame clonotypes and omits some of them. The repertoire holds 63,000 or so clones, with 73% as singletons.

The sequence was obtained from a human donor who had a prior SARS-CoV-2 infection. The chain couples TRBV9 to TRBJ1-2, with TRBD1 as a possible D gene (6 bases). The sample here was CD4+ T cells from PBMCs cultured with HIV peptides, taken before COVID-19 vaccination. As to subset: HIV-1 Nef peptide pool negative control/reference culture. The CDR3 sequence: CASSSQGHGANYGYTF. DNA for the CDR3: TGTGCCAGCAGCAGCCAGGGGCATGGGGCGAACTATGGCTACACCTTC. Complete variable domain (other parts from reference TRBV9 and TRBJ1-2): DSGVTQTPKHLITATGQRVTLRCSPRSGDLSVYWYQQSLDQGLQFLIQYYNGEERAKGNILERFSAQQFPDLHSELNLSSLELGDSALYFCASSSQGHGANYGYTFGSGTRLTVV.